The 27 T cell receptor beta chains listed next were all sequenced from one sample in a study of cytomegalovirus exposure and HLA in healthy donors. Researchers ran the PCR with 60 Vbeta and 13 Jbeta primers. Clones were sequenced by immunoSEQ multiplex PCR, and TCRdb holds only the in-frame ones, with some missing. This sample has around 130,000 clones, with over 80% found just once. The sample was PBMCs. These TCRs come from a man aged 30 to 39 in good health and CMV-seronegative.

V and J are TRBV5-4 and TRBJ2-5, with 11 positions matching TRBD2. Gene TRBJ2-7 matches the end of the DNA better, so the J call may be wrong. The CDR3 is 18 amino acids. Germline CDR1 SGHNT, CDR2 YYREEE (reference sequence). CDR3 protein: CASSLGLAGGPKLDEQYF. In nucleotides, the CDR3 is TGTGCCAGCAGCTTGGGATTAGCGGGGGGGCCCAAACTCGACGAGCAGTACTTC.

The chain has TRBV6-1 and TRBJ1-5; 9 bases fit TRBD1. CDR1 is MNHNS, CDR2 SASEGT, per germline. V shed 2 bases, J shed 7 bases, and the junction held 6 bases outside the gene matches. The CDR3 sequence is 15 residues long. CDR3 sequence reads: CASSEPGDRAQPQHF. In DNA form, the CDR3 reads TGTGCCAGCAGTGAACCCGGGGACAGGGCCCAGCCCCAGCATTTT.

The CDR3 DNA follows: TGTGCCAGCAGCTTAATTGGTCGGGATGAGCAGTACTTC. Protein: CASSLIGRDEQYF. The chain uses TRBV11-2 and TRBJ2-7; D may be TRBD2 (5 bases). Trimming left V 2 bases short and J 7 bases short, with 12 bases between. The CDR3 runs 13 residues. Germline loops: CDR1 SGHAT, CDR2 FQNNGV.

The chain has TRBV5-1 and TRBJ2-5; 9 bases are a match to TRBD2. Germline V gives CDR1 SGHRS, CDR2 YFSETQ. This CDR3 spans 17 amino acids. J lost 3 bases, V lost 4 bases, and 13 bases had no gene match. CDR3 coding DNA: TGCGCCAGCAGCCTGGGATTGGCTAGCGGGGCTGAAGAGACCCAGTACTTC. It translates to CASSLGLASGAEETQYF.

The CDR3 sequence: CASAVRGAPGNYGYTF. CDR3 DNA sequence: TGTGCCAGCGCCGTTCGGGGGGCCCCCGGCAACTATGGCTACACCTTC. The chain carries TRBV5-4 and TRBJ1-2, with D perhaps TRBD1 (6 bases). With 7 bases removed from V and 2 bases from J, the gap between germline ends came to 21 bases. In germline, CDR1 is SGHNT, CDR2 YYREEE (reference sequence). The CDR3 is made up of 16 amino acids.

The chain links TRBV29-1 to TRBJ2-3; 8 nucleotides line up with TRBD2. The CDR3 runs to 17 residues. Germline trimming cut 3 bases from V and 5 bases from J; bases unmatched to any gene: 16. Germline CDR1 is SQVTM and CDR2 is ANQGSEA. CDR3 sequence: CSVDPWEVAGLEDTQYF. The DNA of the CDR3 is TGCAGCGTTGACCCCTGGGAGGTAGCGGGGTTAGAAGATACGCAGTATTTT.

This chain joins TRBV5-1 and TRBJ1-4; D gene uncertain. Per the germline V gene, CDR1 is SGHRS and CDR2 is YFSETQ. Trimming took 4 bases from V and 4 from J, leaving 14 bases between them. This CDR3 is 15 amino acids long. CDR3 DNA sequence: TGCGCCAGCAGCCCGGGGTGGGGAAATAATGAAAAACTGTTTTTT. Its translation is CASSPGWGNNEKLFF.

This chain links TRBV7-2 with TRBJ1-1; maybe TRBD1 (5 bases). V lost 5 bases and J lost 0, with 13 bases in between. The CDR3 is made up of 15 amino acids. Germline V gives CDR1 SGHTA, CDR2 FQGNSA. The CDR3 coding sequence is TGTGCCAGCAGCCTATCAGCAGGGATGAACACTGAAGCTTTCTTT. Protein sequence: CASSLSAGMNTEAFF.

This chain uses TRBV5-4 with TRBJ2-7, with 8 nucleotides matching TRBD1. CDR1 SGHNT and CDR2 YYREEE come from the germline V gene (reference sequence). This CDR3 has 12 amino acids. Trimming removed 2 bases from V and 10 bases from J; junction bases left unmatched: 5. The CDR3 region is CASSLGQGNQYF. The CDR3 DNA reads as TGTGCCAGCAGCTTAGGACAGGGTAATCAGTACTTC.

V and J are TRBV27 and TRBJ1-2; TRBD1 matches 8 bases. The CDR3 is 15 amino acids. Trimming took 11 bases from V and 3 from J; bases not matched to a gene: 14. Germline CDR1 MNHEY, CDR2 SMNVEV (reference sequence). The DNA of the CDR3 is TGTGCCGGACAGGGCATCATTCTTAGGGACTATGGCTACACCTTC. Its translation is CAGQGIILRDYGYTF.

This clone has just one count. This rearrangement joins TRBV7-9 to TRBJ2-3; D gene uncertain. The CDR3 is made up of 16 amino acids. Germline values: CDR1 SEHNR, CDR2 FQNEAQ (reference sequence). The germline V and J ends were trimmed by 0 bases and 2 bases, with 12 bases remaining between them. The CDR3 DNA is TGTGCCAGCAGCTTAGCACCGACACAAACCACAGATACGCAGTATTTT. It yields the protein CASSLAPTQTTDTQYF.

The table lists this clone with a few counts. The chain couples TRBV6-1 to TRBJ1-1; possibly TRBD1 for D (5 bases). Germline V lookup: CDR1 MNHNS, CDR2 SASEGT. V lost 7 bases and J lost 8, with 14 bases in between. The CDR3 totals 12 residues. The CDR3 bases are TGTGCCAGCACCCCCCTTGGGGCGGAAGCTTTCTTT. Amino acids: CASTPLGAEAFF.

In this sample, this clone turned up a few times. The chain uses TRBV18 and TRBJ2-2; maybe TRBD2 (6 bases). The CDR3 runs to 16 residues. Germline CDR1 KGHSH, CDR2 LQKENI. Trimming removed 1 base from V and 0 bases from J, with 9 bases in between. DNA for the CDR3: TGTGCCAGCTCACCACAGCCTAGCGCGAACACCGGGGAGCTGTTTTTT. It codes for CASSPQPSANTGELFF.

The rearrangement uses TRBV4-3 and TRBJ1-2, with D possibly TRBD1 on 6 matching bases. V lost 0 bases to trimming and J lost 3 bases, with 14 bases between them. In germline, CDR1 is LGHNA, CDR2 YSLEER. The CDR3 spans 16 residues. CDR3 coding DNA: TGCGCCAGCAGCCAAGATCGGGGGCGGGGGTACTATGGCTACACCTTC. Protein sequence: CASSQDRGRGYYGYTF.

The rearrangement uses TRBV29-1 and TRBJ2-5, with 7 bases matching TRBD2. There are 13 residues in the CDR3. Germline CDR1 reads SQVTM; CDR2 reads ANQGSEA. V gave up 3 bases and J gave up 4 bases; unmatched junction bases: 5. CDR3 region: CSVEVAGSETQYF. CDR3 DNA: TGCAGCGTTGAGGTAGCGGGTTCAGAGACCCAGTACTTC.

The V gene is TRBV11-2, the J gene TRBJ1-2, with D uncertain. This CDR3 is built from 14 residues. Trimming shortened V by 1 base and J by 8 bases, and 14 bases separated the two germline ends. The germline V gene encodes CDR1 SGHAT and CDR2 FQNNGV. Here the CDR3 reads CASSLGARGWGYTF. CDR3 sequence (DNA): TGTGCCAGCAGCTTAGGAGCGAGAGGTTGGGGCTACACCTTC.

Of note for this clone: The germline gene is not matched at one end of the junction; a read error may be the cause. CDR3 region: CASRRGGTGSYEQYF. Written as DNA, the CDR3 is TGTGCCAGCAGAAGGGGGGGAACGGGATCCTACGAACAGTACTTC. This chain connects TRBV6-1 to TRBJ2-7, with D possibly TRBD2 on 7 matching bases. The germline CDR1 and CDR2 sequences are MNHNS and SASEGT. CDR3 length: 15 amino acids.

This rearrangement joins TRBV5-1 to TRBJ2-2; 16 bases are shared with TRBD2. The CDR3 loop spans 22 amino acids. The germline CDR1 and CDR2 sequences are SGHRS and YFSETQ. V dropped 0 bases and J dropped 4; count of bases not matched to a gene: 15. The CDR3 DNA reads as TGCGCCAGCAGCTTGGCTCGGGGTTGGGGACTAGCGGGGGGGCCGGCCACCGGGGAGCTGTTTTTT. This codes for CASSLARGWGLAGGPATGELFF.

The chain carries TRBV5-1 and TRBJ2-1; 11 bases agree with TRBD2. V trimming: 0 bases; J trimming: 8 bases; junction bases outside the gene matches: 7. Germline V gene lookup returns CDR1 SGHRS and CDR2 YFSETQ. CDR3 length equals 16 residues. The CDR3 region is CASSLAASGGIYEQFF. In DNA, the CDR3 is TGCGCCAGCAGCTTGGCGGCTAGCGGGGGGATATATGAGCAGTTCTTC.

This clone came up a few times. The V and J genes are TRBV5-1 and TRBJ2-3; 10 nucleotides match TRBD2. V shed 4 bases and J 4 bases; nucleotides not matched to a gene: 9. Germline V lookup: CDR1 SGHRS, CDR2 YFSETQ. The CDR3 length is 16 residues. CDR3: CASSQRGGIGPDTQYF. The CDR3 bases are TGCGCCAGCAGCCAGCGGGGGGGCATAGGTCCAGATACGCAGTATTTT.

Concerning this clone itself: The sample carries other DNA sequences with the same CDR3. The V gene is TRBV27, the J gene TRBJ1-2, with TRBD1 matching over 9 bases. The CDR3 is made up of 13 amino acids. V was clipped by 8 bases and J by 4 bases; unmatched bases: 5. The V gene's germline CDR1 is MNHEY and CDR2 SMNVEV (reference sequence). CDR3 region: CASQGQGGYGYTF. The CDR3 DNA sequence: TGTGCCAGCCAGGGACAGGGAGGCTATGGCTACACCTTC.

The chain couples TRBV11-2 to TRBJ1-2; D uncertain. The CDR3 has 15 residues. V lost 4 bases and J 8 bases, leaving 20 bases between the germline ends. Germline assignment: CDR1 SGHAT and CDR2 FQNNGV. CDR3 in DNA: TGTGCCAGCAGCTCCCCCCGGAGTCCGCTAGAGGGCTACACCTTC. As protein: CASSSPRSPLEGYTF.

This rearrangement joins TRBV6-5 to TRBJ1-6; D remains unclear. Trimming pared 6 bases from V and 4 bases from J, leaving 10 bases between. Germline lookup yields CDR1 MNHEY and CDR2 SVGAGI. CDR3 size: 14 residues. The chain's CDR3 is CASSPRFYNSPLHF. CDR3 sequence (DNA): TGTGCCAGCAGCCCGAGGTTTTATAATTCACCCCTCCACTTT.

The chain joins TRBV28 to TRBJ1-1; D call uncertain. With 6 bases removed from V and 0 bases from J, the gap between germline ends came to 14 bases. The CDR3 spans 15 residues. The germline V gene encodes CDR1 MDHEN and CDR2 SYDVKM. CDR3 sequence reads: CASRVEALMNTEAFF. The DNA of the CDR3 is TGTGCCAGCAGGGTCGAGGCCCTCATGAACACTGAAGCTTTCTTT.

The genes are TRBV5-4 and TRBJ2-3; 7 nucleotides align to TRBD1. The V gene's germline CDR1 is SGHNT and CDR2 YYREEE (reference sequence). The CDR3 length is 16 residues. V shed 4 bases, J shed 4 bases, and the junction held 12 bases outside the gene matches. The CDR3 sequence: CASSPATGIVSDTQYF. The CDR3 bases are TGTGCCAGCAGCCCGGCGACAGGGATAGTATCAGATACGCAGTATTTT.

The chain joins TRBV7-9 to TRBJ1-2; 12 positions match TRBD1. The CDR3 runs 14 residues. V was clipped by 4 bases and J by 8 bases; unmatched bases: 5. Germline V lookup: CDR1 SEHNR, CDR2 FQNEAQ (reference sequence). CDR3 in amino acids: CASSSSGTGGGYTF. In DNA, the CDR3 is TGTGCCAGCAGCTCGTCCGGGACAGGGGGCGGCTACACCTTC.

The rearrangement links TRBV28 to TRBJ1-6, with 8 bases lining up with TRBD1. The CDR3 length is 15 residues. CDR1 and CDR2 (germline): MDHEN, SYDVKM. Unmatched junction bases numbered 10, after V lost 5 bases and J lost 10 bases. The CDR3 region has the DNA TGTGCCAGCAGTGCCCTGGACAGGGCGGACTCACCCCTCCACTTT. This sequence encodes CASSALDRADSPLHF.